This TCR beta chain stems from a study of OX40 agonist ivuxolimab in advanced cancers. Looking at the study overall: A mean age of roughly 60 years, range about 20 to 79, was recorded, and about 83% were male. Therapy given before enrollment (anti-PD-1, anti-PD-L1 or anti-CTLA-4) was allowed, and roughly 41% had some. Among those treated, three patients had partial responses, one with hepatocellular carcinoma and two with cutaneous melanoma.

Points from the study as a whole: Dosing at 0.1 to 3.0 mg/kg was accompanied by clonal expansion of CD4+ and CD8+ blood T cells by week 6.

Assay used: immunoSEQ multiplex PCR; TCRdb lists only in-frame clones, some missing. Here the sample spans about 100,000 clones, roughly 93% being singletons. Germline CDR1 MNHEY, CDR2 SMNVEV (reference sequence). The CDR3 length is 15 residues. Concerning this clone itself: Antigen: not known.

V usage is TRBV27 and J usage is TRBJ2-5; D unclear. Gene TRBJ2-7 matches the end of the DNA better, so the J call may be wrong. The sample was CD4+ or CD8+ T cells sorted from blood, taken in a trial of the OX40 agonist ivuxolimab. The sequence was collected from an adult with an advanced solid tumor such as melanoma, head and neck, liver or kidney cancer. The CDR3 bases are TGTGCCAGCAGTTCCCGCCCGCGGAGCTCCTACGAGCAGTACTTC. Protein: CASSSRPRSSYEQYF.